This T cell receptor (beta chain) derives from a study of cytomegalovirus exposure and HLA in healthy donors (dated by TCRdb to between 2016 and 2019). Regarding the study in general: According to an earlier analysis of 587 of the donors, some 180 million T cells yielded 117 million unique TCR beta sequences and 276 Gb of sequence data. An early release covering 550 to 700 HLA-typed donors comprised about 300 gigabases of sequencing data and around 85 million unique TCR sequences. Of the roughly 390 genotyped donors, 65% to 90% fell in the genetic ancestry cluster associated with self-reported Caucasian donors. The study aimed to test whether cataloging public T cell receptors could reveal signatures of past pathogen exposure. The study profiled the T cell repertoires of hundreds of subjects by immunosequencing and related them to cytomegalovirus serostatus. Besides the first cohort of roughly 660 subjects, a separate validation cohort made up of over 95 different subjects was used. To predict cytomegalovirus infection status, the study combined high-throughput TCR immunosequencing, statistical association of individual TCRs with disease status, and machine learning. A later analysis re-analyzed previously published TCR beta repertoires from 650 to 800 donors and added high-resolution HLA genotyping to study TCR occurrence patterns. Rather than using new phenotypic data, the later analysis identified candidate immune exposures from TCR beta sequences and from how often those sequences occurred across donors. An earlier analysis of more than 450 of the donors used high-throughput TCR beta sequencing to judge whether each TCR beta V gene segment behaved as functional or pseudogenic. Alongside the repertoire data, information on donor age, sex, ethnicity and CMV serostatus was compiled. In a later genetic analysis, genome-wide SNP genotypes for about 60% of the 666 donors were used, and that subset was treated as a discovery cohort. All discovery cohort repertoires had been generated on a single sequencing platform. HLA typing covered class I and class II loci at four-digit resolution. Typing coverage differed by locus: A, B, C, DRB1 and DQB1 were typed in roughly 629-630 donors, DQA1 in 522, DPA1 in nearly 610, and DPB1 in around 490. Roughly five DR-DQ haplotypes were handled as single units for association and clustering because linkage in the cohort was strong. Across around 400 genotyped donors of the cohort, an average of about 240,000 unique TCR beta nucleotide sequences per donor were sequenced, and roughly 17% of those sequences were non-productive.

As encoded in the germline V gene, CDR1 is MNHNS while CDR2 is SASEGT. The CDR3 goes from the cysteine to the phenylalanine over 13 residues. Kept here is only the CDR3 DNA, which spans 39 bases and is read in frame from base 1. Trimming removed 5 bases from V and 4 bases from J, leaving 9 bases between the germline ends. Of note for this clone: Its antigen is unknown. Base-call qualities are not available, and no considerably larger clone is one nucleotide away.

In total, just over 650 healthy bone marrow donors made up the cohort. All cohort members were sampled while nominally healthy, although unrecorded immune exposures were likely present. The donor tested CMV seronegative, placing the donor among the 352 seronegative members of the cohort. Each donor provided a peripheral blood sample, and peripheral blood mononuclear cells were used for TCR beta sequencing. The Qiagen DNeasy Blood Extraction Kit was used to extract genomic DNA from the blood cell samples. The method was the immunoSEQ multiplex PCR assay. A mixture of 60 forward primers for TCR Vbeta segments and 13 reverse primers for TCR Jbeta segments was used in the multiplex PCR. A multiplex PCR assay on genomic DNA amplified the CDR3 region of rearranged TCR beta genes. On the Illumina HiSeq System, the amplified TCR beta libraries were sequenced as 87-base-pair reads. On the authors' methods: A later analysis tallied 75 million to 95 million unique TCR beta chains across the 666 repertoires, and about 10 million of those chains were shared by two or more donors. Raw reads were error-corrected and collapsed into unique sequences with a nearest-neighbor algorithm that merged closely related sequences to remove PCR and sequencing errors. Alignment of CDR3 sequences to IMGT reference sequences was used to assign V, D and J gene segments. Each retained sequence needed at least a six-nucleotide match to both a V gene segment and a J gene segment. Rearrangements were called productive when the CDR3 lacked stop codons and stayed in frame with V and J; all others were non-productive. Following IMGT convention, CDR3 was defined as the stretch from the second conserved V-encoded cysteine to the conserved J-encoded phenylalanine. Sequences without an unambiguous match to a single V gene segment were excluded from the earlier analysis of over 500 of the donors. In an earlier analysis of approximately 550 of the donors, V segments were called functional above 56.7% productive rearrangements and were called segregating when the between-donor standard deviation exceeded 5%. A statistical classification framework was developed to diagnose cytomegalovirus status using the catalog of TCR beta chain sequences. In a later analysis, V and J genes were assigned by comparing TCR nucleotide sequences against IMGT/GENE-DB human TR gene sequences. Using the TCRdist pipeline, a later analysis assigned CDR3 sequences along with most-parsimonious VDJ recombination scenarios. In a later analysis, each TCR beta chain was defined by its CDR3 amino acid sequence together with its V-gene family, and reads without a unique V-gene family were excluded. To address suspected cross-contamination and a sequencing artifact, a later analysis removed under 600 highly shared, low-generation-probability nucleotide sequences. In a later analysis, a clonal expansion index for each public chain was calculated from normalized within-repertoire ranks of inferred template counts. Generation probabilities in a later analysis came from a VDJ recombination model fitted to out-of-frame rearrangements, and those results were checked against IGoR. In a later analysis, hypergeometric tests were used to score TCR-TCR, TCR-HLA and TCR-CMV co-occurrence, with a repertoire-size bias correction applied to TCR pairs. A later analysis estimated false discovery rates by permuting HLA or CMV assignments 20 times. In a later analysis, co-occurring TCRs were grouped using DBSCAN, with TCRdist sequence similarity added in when clustering inside HLA-allele-positive subsets. Repertoires with fewer than 30,000 or more than 120,000 public chains, plus five repertoires with anomalous nucleotide sharing, were excluded from co-occurrence clustering. What TCRdb holds here is the immuneACCESS table cut down to in-frame rearrangements. Part of the clones is not present; checked against another copy, under half of the missing clones reflect an unresolved V gene, and the others are unexplained. V and J calls and clone size are those listed in that table; D and trimming were worked out from the DNA. For this sample the table gives some 96,000 clones, of which roughly three quarters were detected only once. Clones ranked in the top ten supply about 8.3% of the sample.

On the study overall, not on this receptor specifically: In both the original and validation cohorts, the classifier was reported to diagnose cytomegalovirus status with high specificity and sensitivity. A few of the identified cytomegalovirus-associated TCR beta chains were confirmed in vitro to be specific for cytomegalovirus antigens. A cluster of highly shared sequence variants was judged likely to represent a technical artifact of the sequencing pipeline. While some public TCRs were present in many individuals, most TCR sequences turned up only very rarely across donors. A further reported finding was that TCR beta sequences accurately predicted the HLA-A and HLA-B alleles for most subjects in the first cohort. Several of the top co-occurrence clusters appeared to be linked to parvovirus B19, influenza, CMV and Epstein-Barr virus, according to a later analysis. V-gene and J-gene trimming of TCR beta chains was associated with a missense DCLRE1C variant in a later genetic analysis, and the association was replicated in an independent cohort. Some IMGT-functional V segments, including TRBV6-2 and TRBV6-3, could not be distinguished by the 87-base-pair reads and were therefore excluded. For the cohort, immune exposure information was limited to CMV serostatus. A later analysis found that TCR association rates varied across HLA loci, with DRB1 alleles showing the most associated TCRs and HLA-C alleles the fewest. Only TCR beta chains were sequenced in this cohort, and the absence of alpha or paired-chain data limited detectable features. Compared with equally common non-associated chains, HLA-associated TCR beta chains in a later analysis were more clonally expanded and had lower generation probabilities. According to a later analysis, most CMV-associated TCR beta chains appeared to be HLA-restricted, and the HLA associations seemed to be driven largely by CMV exposure. Broadly in line with IMGT annotations, most TCR beta V segments showed up in productive rearrangements about 87% or about 30% of the time in an earlier analysis of several hundred of the donors. Linkage disequilibrium might explain the correlated functional status among segregating V segments, but an unknown experimental factor could not be excluded. When HLA alleles, especially DR and DQ, strongly co-occurred, attributing TCR associations to individual alleles was difficult. The earlier analysis of a few hundred of the donors excluded some 15 rarely observed V segments, including chromosome 9 orphons, because counts were too low. The study gave a list of some 150 TCR beta chains associated with cytomegalovirus. It was suggested by the authors that the approach could potentially be generalized to other disease states and immunological phenotypes. In a later analysis, over 15,000 TCR beta sequences were associated with specific HLA alleles at a false discovery rate of 0.05. Because HLA typing was missing for some donors at each locus, association tests included only the typed subset. Presence/absence analyses assumed roughly uniform sequencing depth across donors, an assumption that may not hold. A later genetic analysis reported fewer N-insertions in productive TCRs among donors in an Asian-associated ancestry cluster than the roughly 670-donor mean.

The sequence was collected from a female donor in good health and CMV-seronegative. The sequencing sample was made of PBMCs. Recombination connected TRBV6-1 to TRBJ1-5, with TRBD1 as a weak D call on 5 bases. CDR3 region: CASSRGENQPQHF. The nucleotides read TGTGCCAGCAGTCGGGGGGAGAATCAGCCCCAGCATTTT.